Given below is one T cell receptor beta chain in context. This sample is drawn from a study of blood T cell repertoires in COVID-19. Each recovered donor of Cohort 3 presented with two negative PCRs, clearance, or symptom resolution. Germline V gene data show CDR1 as ENHRY and CDR2 as SYGVKD. Unmatched junction bases numbered 6, after V lost 0 bases and J lost 0 bases. CDR3 size: 20 residues. In the original processing: Estimation of nucleated cell counts was performed using reference gene primer amplification. Libraries were prepared by immunoSEQ multiplex PCR; TCRdb keeps only in-frame clonotypes and omits some of them. V, J and clone size derive from that table, while D and trimming were established from the DNA sequence. In the table there are approximately 170,000 clones, 70% to 90% of which are singletons.

This clonotype was sampled from a man aged 35 to 55 who had recovered from COVID-19. Sequencing input: PBMCs or T cells enriched from blood (not recorded which). The V call is TRBV10-3, the J call TRBJ2-2, with TRBD2 matching 14 bases. The CDR3 protein is CAISESPGLAGGTNTGELFF. In DNA form, the CDR3 reads TGTGCCATCAGTGAGTCCCCTGGACTAGCGGGGGGCACGAACACCGGGGAGCTGTTTTTT.